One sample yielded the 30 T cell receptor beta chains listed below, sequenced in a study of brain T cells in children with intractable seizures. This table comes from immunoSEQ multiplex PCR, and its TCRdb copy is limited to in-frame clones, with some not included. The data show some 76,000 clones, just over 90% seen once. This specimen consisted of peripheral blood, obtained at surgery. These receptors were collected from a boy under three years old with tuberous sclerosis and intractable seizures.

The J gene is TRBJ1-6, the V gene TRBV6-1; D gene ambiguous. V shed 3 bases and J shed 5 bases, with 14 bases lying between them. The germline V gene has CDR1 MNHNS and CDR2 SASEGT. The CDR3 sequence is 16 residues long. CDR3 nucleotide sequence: TGTGCCAGCAGTGACGGGAAGGGCGGCCATAATTCACCCCTCCACTTT. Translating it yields CASSDGKGGHNSPLHF.

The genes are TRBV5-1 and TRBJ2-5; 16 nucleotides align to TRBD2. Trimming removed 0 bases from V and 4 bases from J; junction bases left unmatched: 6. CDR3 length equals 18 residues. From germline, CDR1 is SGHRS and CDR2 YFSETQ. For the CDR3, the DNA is TGCGCCAGCAGCTTGGGGGGACTAGCGGGAGGGCCCGGAGAGACCCAGTACTTC. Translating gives CASSLGGLAGGPGETQYF.

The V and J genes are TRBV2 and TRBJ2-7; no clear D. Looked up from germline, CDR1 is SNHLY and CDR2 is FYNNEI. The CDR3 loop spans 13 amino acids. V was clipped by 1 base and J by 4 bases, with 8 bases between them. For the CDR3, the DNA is TGTGCCAGCAGTGAAGGAATGTCGTACGAGCAGTACTTC. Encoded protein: CASSEGMSYEQYF.

The CDR3 nucleotides are TGTGCCTGGAGTGATCGAGGGGAAGGGTTCTTT. Amino acid sequence: CAWSDRGEGFF. The gene calls are TRBV30 and TRBJ1-1, with D maybe TRBD1 (5 bases). The CDR3 consists of 11 residues. V was trimmed by 1 base and J by 14 bases, leaving 14 bases between them. The germline V gene encodes CDR1 GTSNPN and CDR2 SVGIG (reference sequence).

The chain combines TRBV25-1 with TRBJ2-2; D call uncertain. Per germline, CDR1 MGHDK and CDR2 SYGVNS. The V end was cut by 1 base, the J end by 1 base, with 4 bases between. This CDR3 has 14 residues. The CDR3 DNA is TGTGCCAGCAGTGAATTGGTGAACACCGGGGAGCTGTTTTTT. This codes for CASSELVNTGELFF.

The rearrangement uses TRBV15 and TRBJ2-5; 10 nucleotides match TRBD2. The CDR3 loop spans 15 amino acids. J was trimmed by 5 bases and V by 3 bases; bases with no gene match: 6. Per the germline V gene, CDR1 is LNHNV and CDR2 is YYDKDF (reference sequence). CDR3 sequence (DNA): TGTGCCACCAGCAGCCCTAGCGGGAGTCGGGAGACCCAGTACTTC. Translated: CATSSPSGSRETQYF.

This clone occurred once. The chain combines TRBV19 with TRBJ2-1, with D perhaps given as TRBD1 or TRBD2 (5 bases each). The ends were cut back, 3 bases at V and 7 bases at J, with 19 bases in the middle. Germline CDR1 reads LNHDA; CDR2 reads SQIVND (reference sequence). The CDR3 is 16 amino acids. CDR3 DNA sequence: TGTGCCAGTAGTATCGCCGGGACCCAGGGCCGGAATGAGCAGTTCTTC. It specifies CASSIAGTQGRNEQFF.

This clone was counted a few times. In DNA form, the CDR3 reads TGTGCCAGTAGTATCGGACATAGAGCTTTCTTT. This sequence encodes CASSIGHRAFF. This sequence joins TRBV19 and TRBJ1-1; perhaps TRBD1 as D (5 bases). Germline V gives CDR1 LNHDA, CDR2 SQIVND (reference sequence). The CDR3 sequence is 11 residues long. V lost 3 bases and J 10 bases, leaving 9 bases between the germline ends.

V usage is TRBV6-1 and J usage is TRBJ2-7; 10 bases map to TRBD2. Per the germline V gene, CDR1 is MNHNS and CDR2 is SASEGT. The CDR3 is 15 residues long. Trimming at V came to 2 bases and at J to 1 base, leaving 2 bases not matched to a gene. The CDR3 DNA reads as TGTGCCAGCAGTGAACTAGCGGGAGCATCCTACGAGCAGTACTTC. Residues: CASSELAGASYEQYF.

In DNA form, the CDR3 reads TGTGCCAGCAGTTCCCACAGGGACTTAGATTCACCCCTCCACTTT. This gives the protein CASSSHRDLDSPLHF. The rearrangement uses TRBV6-5 and TRBJ1-6; TRBD1 is a possible D gene (6 bases). The CDR3 spans 15 residues. Germline values: CDR1 MNHEY, CDR2 SVGAGI. V lost 4 bases, J lost 8 bases, and 15 bases lay in between.

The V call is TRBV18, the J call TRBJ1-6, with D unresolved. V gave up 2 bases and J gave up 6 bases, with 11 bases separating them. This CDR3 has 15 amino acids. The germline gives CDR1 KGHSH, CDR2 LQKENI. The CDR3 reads CASSPAPGPNSPLHF. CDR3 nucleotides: TGTGCCAGCTCACCAGCCCCGGGCCCTAATTCACCCCTCCACTTT.

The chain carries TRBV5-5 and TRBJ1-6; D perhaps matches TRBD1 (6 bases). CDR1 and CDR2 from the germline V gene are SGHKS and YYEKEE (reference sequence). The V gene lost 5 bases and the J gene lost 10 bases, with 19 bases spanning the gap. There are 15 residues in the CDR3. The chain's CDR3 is CASSPRSYRDSPLHF. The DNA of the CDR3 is TGTGCCAGCAGTCCGCGGAGTTACAGGGACTCACCCCTCCACTTT.

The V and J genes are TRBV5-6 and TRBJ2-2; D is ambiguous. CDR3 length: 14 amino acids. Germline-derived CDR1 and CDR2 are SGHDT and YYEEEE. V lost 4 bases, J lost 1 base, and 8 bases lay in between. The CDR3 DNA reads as TGTGCCAGCAGCCCAACCCAGAACACCGGGGAGCTGTTTTTT. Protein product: CASSPTQNTGELFF.

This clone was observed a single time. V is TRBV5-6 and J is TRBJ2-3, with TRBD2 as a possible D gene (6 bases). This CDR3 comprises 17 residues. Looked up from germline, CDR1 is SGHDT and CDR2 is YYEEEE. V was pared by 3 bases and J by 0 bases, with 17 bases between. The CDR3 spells CASSSLASRGSTDTQYF. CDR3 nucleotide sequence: TGTGCCAGCAGCTCCCTAGCCAGTCGGGGGAGCACAGATACGCAGTATTTT.

The CDR3 spells CASNLLGSGELFF. CDR3 nucleotides: TGTGCCAGCAACCTACTAGGATCTGGGGAGCTGTTTTTT. The chain is built from TRBV11-2 and TRBJ2-2; D perhaps matches TRBD2 (5 bases). Germline V lookup: CDR1 SGHAT, CDR2 FQNNGV. This CDR3 has 13 amino acids. V gave up 7 bases and J gave up 8 bases, with 14 bases separating them.

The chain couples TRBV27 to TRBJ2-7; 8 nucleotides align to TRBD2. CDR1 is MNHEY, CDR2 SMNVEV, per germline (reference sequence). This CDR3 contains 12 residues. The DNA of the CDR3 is TGTGCGACGGGGGGGTCCCGCCACGAGCAGTACTTC. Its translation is CATGGSRHEQYF.

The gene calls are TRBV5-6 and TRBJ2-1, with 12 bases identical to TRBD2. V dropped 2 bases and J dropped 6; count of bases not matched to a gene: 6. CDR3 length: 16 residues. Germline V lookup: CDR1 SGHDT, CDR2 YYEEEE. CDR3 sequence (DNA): TGTGCCAGCAGCTTAACACCTAGCGGGGGGGCCAATGAGCAGTTCTTC. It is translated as CASSLTPSGGANEQFF.

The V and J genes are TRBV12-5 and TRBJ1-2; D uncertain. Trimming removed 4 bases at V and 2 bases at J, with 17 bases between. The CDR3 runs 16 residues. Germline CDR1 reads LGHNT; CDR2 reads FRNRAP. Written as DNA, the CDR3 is TGTGCTAGTGGTTCGCCAGCCGCGGGGAACAACTATGGCTACACCTTC. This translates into CASGSPAAGNNYGYTF.

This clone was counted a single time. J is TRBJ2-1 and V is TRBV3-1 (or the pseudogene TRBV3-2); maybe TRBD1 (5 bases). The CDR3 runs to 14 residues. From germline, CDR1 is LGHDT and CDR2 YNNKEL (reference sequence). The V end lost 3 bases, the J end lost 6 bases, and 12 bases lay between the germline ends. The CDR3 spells CASSQDPRGNEQFF. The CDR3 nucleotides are TGTGCCAGCAGCCAGGACCCAAGGGGCAATGAGCAGTTCTTC.

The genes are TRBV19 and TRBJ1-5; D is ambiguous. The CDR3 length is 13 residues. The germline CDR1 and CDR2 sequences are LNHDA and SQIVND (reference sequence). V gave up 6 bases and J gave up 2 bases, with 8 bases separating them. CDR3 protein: CASRAGRNQPQHF. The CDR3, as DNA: TGTGCCAGTAGGGCTGGCCGCAATCAGCCCCAGCATTTT.

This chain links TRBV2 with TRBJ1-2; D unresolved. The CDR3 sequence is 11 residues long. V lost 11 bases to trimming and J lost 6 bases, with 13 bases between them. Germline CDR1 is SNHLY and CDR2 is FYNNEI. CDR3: CAPPGQNGYTF. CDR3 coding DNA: TGTGCCCCCCCGGGCCAAAATGGCTACACCTTC. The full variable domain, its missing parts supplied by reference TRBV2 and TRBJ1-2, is EPEVTQTPSHQVTQMGQEVILRCVPISNHLYFYWYRQILGQKVEFLVSFYNNEISEKSEIFDDQFSVERPDGSNFTLKIRSTKLEDSAMYFCAPPGQNGYTFGSGTRLTVV.

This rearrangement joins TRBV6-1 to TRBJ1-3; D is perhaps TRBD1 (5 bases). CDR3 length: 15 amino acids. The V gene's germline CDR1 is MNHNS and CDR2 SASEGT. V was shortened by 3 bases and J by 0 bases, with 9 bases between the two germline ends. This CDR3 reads CASSETANSGNTIYF. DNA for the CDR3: TGTGCCAGCAGTGAGACAGCAAACTCTGGAAACACCATATATTTT.

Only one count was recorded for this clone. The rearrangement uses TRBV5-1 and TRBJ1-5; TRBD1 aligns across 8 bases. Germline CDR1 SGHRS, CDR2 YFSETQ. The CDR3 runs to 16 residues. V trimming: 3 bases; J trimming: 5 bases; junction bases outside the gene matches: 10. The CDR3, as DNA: TGCGCCAGCAGCTGGGGGGACAGGAGATCCGATCAGCCCCAGCATTTT. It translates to CASSWGDRRSDQPQHF.

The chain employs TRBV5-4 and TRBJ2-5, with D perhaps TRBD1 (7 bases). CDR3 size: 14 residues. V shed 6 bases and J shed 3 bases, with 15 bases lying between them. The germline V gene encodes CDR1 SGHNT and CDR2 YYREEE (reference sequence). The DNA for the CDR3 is TGTGCCAGCAAGGAGGGGGCGATAAAAGAGACCCAGTACTTC. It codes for CASKEGAIKETQYF.

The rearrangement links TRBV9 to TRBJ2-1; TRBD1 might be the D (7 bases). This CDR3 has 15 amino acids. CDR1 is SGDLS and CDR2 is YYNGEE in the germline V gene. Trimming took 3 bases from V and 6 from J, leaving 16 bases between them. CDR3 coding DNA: TGTGCCAGCAGCGCAGGAGGGGGCTCTGGCAATGAGCAGTTCTTC. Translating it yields CASSAGGGSGNEQFF.

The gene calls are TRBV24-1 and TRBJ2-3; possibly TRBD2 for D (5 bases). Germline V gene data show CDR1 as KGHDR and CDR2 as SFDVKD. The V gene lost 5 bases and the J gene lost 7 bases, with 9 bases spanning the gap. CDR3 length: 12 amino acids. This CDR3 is CATSVSGYTQYF. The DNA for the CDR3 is TGTGCCACCAGTGTTTCGGGGTATACGCAGTATTTT.

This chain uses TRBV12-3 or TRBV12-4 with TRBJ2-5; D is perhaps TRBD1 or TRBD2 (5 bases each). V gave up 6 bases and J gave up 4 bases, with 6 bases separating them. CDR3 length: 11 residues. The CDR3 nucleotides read TGTGCCAGCAGCGGGACAGAGACCCAGTACTTC. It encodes CASSGTETQYF.

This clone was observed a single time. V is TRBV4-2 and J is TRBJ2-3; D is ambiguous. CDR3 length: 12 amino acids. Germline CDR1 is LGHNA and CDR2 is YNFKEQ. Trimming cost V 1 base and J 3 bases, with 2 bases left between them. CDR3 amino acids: CASSQVTDTQYF. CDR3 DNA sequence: TGTGCCAGCAGCCAAGTAACAGATACGCAGTATTTT.

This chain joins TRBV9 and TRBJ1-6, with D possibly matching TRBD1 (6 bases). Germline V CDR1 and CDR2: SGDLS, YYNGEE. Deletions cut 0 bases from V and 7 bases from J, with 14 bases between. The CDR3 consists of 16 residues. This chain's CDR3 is CASSVGGGEGNSPLHF. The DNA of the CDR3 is TGTGCCAGCAGCGTAGGAGGGGGTGAGGGGAATTCACCCCTCCACTTT.

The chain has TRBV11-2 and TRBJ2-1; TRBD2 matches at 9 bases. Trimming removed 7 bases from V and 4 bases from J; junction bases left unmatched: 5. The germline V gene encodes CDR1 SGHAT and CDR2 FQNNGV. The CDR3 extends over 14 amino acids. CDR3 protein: CASTIAGVYNEQFF. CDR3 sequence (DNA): TGTGCCAGCACAATAGCGGGGGTATACAATGAGCAGTTCTTC.